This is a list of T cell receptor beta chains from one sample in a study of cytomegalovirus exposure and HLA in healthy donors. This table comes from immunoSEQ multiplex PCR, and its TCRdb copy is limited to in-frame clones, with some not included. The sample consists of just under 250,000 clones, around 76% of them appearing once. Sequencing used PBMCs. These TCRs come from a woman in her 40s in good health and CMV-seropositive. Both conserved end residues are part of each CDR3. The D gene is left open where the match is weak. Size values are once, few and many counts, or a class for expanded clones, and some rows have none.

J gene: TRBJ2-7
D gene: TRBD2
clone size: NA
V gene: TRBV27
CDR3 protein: CASGRAFQEQYF
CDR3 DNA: TGTGCCAGCGGGAGGGCCTTTCAAGAGCAGTACTTC

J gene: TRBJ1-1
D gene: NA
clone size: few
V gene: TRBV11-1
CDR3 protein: CASSLLRTEAFF
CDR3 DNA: TGTGCCAGCAGCTTACTGCGAACTGAAGCTTTCTTT

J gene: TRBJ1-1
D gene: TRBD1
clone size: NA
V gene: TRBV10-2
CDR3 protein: CASSDKGASTEAFF
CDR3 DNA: TGCGCCAGCAGTGATAAGGGGGCCTCAACTGAAGCTTTCTTT

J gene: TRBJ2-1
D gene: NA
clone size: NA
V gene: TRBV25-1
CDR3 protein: CASSEYLQELGNEQFF
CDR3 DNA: TGTGCCAGCAGTGAATATCTGCAGGAATTAGGAAATGAGCAGTTCTTC

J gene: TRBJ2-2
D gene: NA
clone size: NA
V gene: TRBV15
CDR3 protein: CATSRVPGGYTGELFF
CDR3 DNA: TGTGCCACCAGCAGAGTCCCCGGGGGTTACACCGGGGAGCTGTTTTTT

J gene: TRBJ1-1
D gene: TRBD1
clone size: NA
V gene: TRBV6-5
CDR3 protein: CASSGQSVPEAFF
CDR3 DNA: TGTGCCAGTTCGGGACAGTCGGTCCCTGAAGCTTTCTTT

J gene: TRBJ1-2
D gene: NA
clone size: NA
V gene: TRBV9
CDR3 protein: CASSSRGGGYTF
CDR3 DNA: TGTGCCAGCAGCTCAAGGGGAGGCGGCTACACCTTC

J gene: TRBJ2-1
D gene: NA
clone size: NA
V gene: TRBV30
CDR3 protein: CAWSVEAQQEQFF
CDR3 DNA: TGTGCCTGGAGTGTAGAGGCTCAACAAGAGCAGTTCTTC

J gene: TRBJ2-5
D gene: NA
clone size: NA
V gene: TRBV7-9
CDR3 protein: CASRQAQETQYF
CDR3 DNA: TGTGCCAGCAGACAGGCCCAAGAGACCCAGTACTTC

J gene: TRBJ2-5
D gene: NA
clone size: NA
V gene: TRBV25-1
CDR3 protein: CASSERGGGRETQYF
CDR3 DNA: TGTGCCAGCAGTGAAAGGGGGGGAGGGAGGGAGACCCAGTACTTC

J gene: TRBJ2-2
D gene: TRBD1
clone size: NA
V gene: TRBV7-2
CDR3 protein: CASSLDPRGQGGELFF
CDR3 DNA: TGTGCCAGCAGCTTAGATCCCAGGGGGCAAGGCGGGGAGCTGTTTTTT

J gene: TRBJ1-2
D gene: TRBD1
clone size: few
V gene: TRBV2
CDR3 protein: CASSGDRDYGYTF
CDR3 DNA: TGTGCCAGCAGTGGGGACAGAGACTATGGCTACACCTTC

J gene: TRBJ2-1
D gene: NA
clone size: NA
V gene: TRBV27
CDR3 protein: CASSFGATSYNEQFF
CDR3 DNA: TGTGCCAGCAGTTTTGGAGCGACGTCCTACAATGAGCAGTTCTTC

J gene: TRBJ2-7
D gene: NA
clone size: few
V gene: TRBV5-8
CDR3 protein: CASSFDWIEEQYF
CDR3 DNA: TGTGCCAGCAGCTTTGACTGGATTGAGGAGCAGTACTTC

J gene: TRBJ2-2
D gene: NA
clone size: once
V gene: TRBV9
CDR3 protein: CASSRVGRNTGELFF
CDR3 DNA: TGTGCCAGCTCTCGGGTCGGGAGGAACACCGGGGAGCTGTTTTTT

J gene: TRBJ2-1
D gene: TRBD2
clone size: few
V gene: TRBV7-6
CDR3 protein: CASSLAVGGRYNEQFF
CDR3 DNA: TGTGCCAGCAGCTTAGCGGTAGGCGGGAGGTACAATGAGCAGTTCTTC

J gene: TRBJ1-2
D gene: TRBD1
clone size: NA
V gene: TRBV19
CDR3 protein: CASSRGRQGTGYGYTF
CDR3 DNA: TGTGCCAGTAGCCGGGGCCGACAGGGGACCGGCTATGGCTACACCTTC

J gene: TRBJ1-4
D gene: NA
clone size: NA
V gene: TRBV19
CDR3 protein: CASRPRQAREKLFF
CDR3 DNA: TGTGCCAGTAGGCCCCGCCAGGCGAGAGAAAAACTGTTTTTT

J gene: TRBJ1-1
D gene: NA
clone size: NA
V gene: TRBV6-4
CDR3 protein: CASSEEGNTEAFF
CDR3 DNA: TGTGCCAGCAGTGAGGAGGGGAACACTGAAGCTTTCTTT

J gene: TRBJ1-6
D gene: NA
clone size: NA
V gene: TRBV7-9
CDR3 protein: CSSSHGSNSPLHF
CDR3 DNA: TGTTCCAGCAGCCATGGGAGTAATTCACCCCTCCACTTT

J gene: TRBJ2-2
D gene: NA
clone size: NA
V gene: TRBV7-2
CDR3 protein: CASSLASTGELFF
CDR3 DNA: TGTGCCAGCAGCTTAGCGAGCACCGGGGAGCTGTTTTTT

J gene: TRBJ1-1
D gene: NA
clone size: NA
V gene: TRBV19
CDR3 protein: CASREGNPNTEAFF
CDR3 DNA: TGTGCCAGTAGGGAGGGGAACCCAAACACTGAAGCTTTCTTT

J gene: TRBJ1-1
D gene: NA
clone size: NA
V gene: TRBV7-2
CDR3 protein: CASGGRAGTEAFF
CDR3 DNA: TGTGCCAGCGGTGGGAGGGCCGGAACTGAAGCTTTCTTT

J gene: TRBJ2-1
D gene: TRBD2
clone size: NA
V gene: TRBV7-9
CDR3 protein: CASSLRLAPYNEQFF
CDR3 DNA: TGTGCCAGCAGCTTACGACTAGCGCCTTACAATGAGCAGTTCTTC

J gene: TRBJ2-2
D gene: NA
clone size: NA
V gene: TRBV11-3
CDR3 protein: CASSPGVGELFF
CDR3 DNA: TGTGCCAGCAGCCCGGGGGTCGGGGAGCTGTTTTTT

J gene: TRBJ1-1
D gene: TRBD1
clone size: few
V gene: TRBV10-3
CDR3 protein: CAISEGTGGALNTEAFF
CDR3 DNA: TGTGCCATCAGTGAGGGGACAGGGGGCGCCTTGAACACTGAAGCTTTCTTT

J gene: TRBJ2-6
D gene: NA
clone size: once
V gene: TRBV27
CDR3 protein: CASSVTTTSGANVLTF
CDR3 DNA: TGTGCCAGCAGTGTTACGACTACCTCTGGGGCCAACGTCCTGACTTTC

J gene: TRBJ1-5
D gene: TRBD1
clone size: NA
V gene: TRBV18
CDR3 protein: CASSPGQGNQPQHF
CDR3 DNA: TGTGCCAGCTCACCGGGACAGGGGAATCAGCCCCAGCATTTT

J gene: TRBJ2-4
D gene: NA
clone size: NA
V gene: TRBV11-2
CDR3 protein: CASSLQTSAENIQYF
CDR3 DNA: TGTGCCAGCAGCTTACAGACTAGTGCAGAAAACATTCAGTACTTC

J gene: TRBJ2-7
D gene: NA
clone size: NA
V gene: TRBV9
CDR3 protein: CASSPGVASRHEQYF
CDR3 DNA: TGTGCCAGCAGCCCCGGGGTAGCTTCACGCCACGAGCAGTACTTC

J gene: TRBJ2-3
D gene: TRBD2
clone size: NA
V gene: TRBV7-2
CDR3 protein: CASSLAGGRDTQYF
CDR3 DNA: TGTGCCAGCAGCTTAGCGGGAGGGCGAGATACGCAGTATTTT

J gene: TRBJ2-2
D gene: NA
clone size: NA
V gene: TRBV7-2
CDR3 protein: CASSLEWIAHSNTGELFF
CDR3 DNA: TGTGCCAGCAGCTTAGAGTGGATAGCCCACTCGAACACCGGGGAGCTGTTTTTT

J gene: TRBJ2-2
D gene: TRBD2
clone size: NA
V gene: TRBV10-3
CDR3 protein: CALGTSSNRELFF
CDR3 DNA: TGTGCCTTGGGGACTAGCAGTAACCGGGAGCTGTTTTTT

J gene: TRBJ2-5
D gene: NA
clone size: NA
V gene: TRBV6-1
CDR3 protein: CASRSTLGGAGTQYF
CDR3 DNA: TGTGCCAGCAGATCGACTTTAGGGGGGGCAGGGACCCAGTACTTC

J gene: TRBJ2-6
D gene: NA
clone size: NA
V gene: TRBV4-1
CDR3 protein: CASSQDRSAGVTSSGANVLTF
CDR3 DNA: TGCGCCAGCAGCCAAGATCGGTCGGCAGGGGTGACATCCTCTGGGGCCAACGTCCTGACTTTC

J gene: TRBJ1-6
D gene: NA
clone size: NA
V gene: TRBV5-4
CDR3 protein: CASSNSIAVDSPLHF
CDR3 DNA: TGTGCCAGCAGCAATTCAATTGCGGTGGATTCACCCCTCCACTTT

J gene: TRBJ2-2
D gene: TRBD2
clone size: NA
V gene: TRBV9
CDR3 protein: CASSVDPSGGNTGELFF
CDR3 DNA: TGTGCCAGCAGCGTAGACCCTAGCGGGGGGAACACCGGGGAGCTGTTTTTT

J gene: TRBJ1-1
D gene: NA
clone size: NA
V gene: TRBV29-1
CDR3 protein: CSVVETEEAFF
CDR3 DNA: TGCAGCGTTGTGGAGACAGAAGAAGCTTTCTTT

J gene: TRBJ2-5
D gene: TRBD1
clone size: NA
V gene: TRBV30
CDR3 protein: CAWSVWDSGREQYF
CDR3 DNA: TGTGCCTGGAGTGTTTGGGACAGTGGTAGGGAGCAGTACTTC

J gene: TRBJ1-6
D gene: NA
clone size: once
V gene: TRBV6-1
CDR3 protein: CASRLQGAGNSPLHF
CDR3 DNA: TGTGCCAGCAGACTACAGGGAGCAGGTAATTCACCCCTCCACTTT

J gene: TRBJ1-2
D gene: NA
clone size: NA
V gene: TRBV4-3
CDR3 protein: CASSQDAKVNYGYTF
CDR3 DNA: TGCGCCAGCAGCCAAGATGCGAAAGTAAACTATGGCTACACCTTC

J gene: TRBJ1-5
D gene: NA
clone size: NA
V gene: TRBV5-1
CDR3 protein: CASSLDSSQNQPQHF
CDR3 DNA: TGCGCCAGCAGCTTGGATTCGTCACAGAATCAGCCCCAGCATTTT

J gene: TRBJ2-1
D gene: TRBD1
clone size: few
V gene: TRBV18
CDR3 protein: CASSPPLGDRSHNEQFF
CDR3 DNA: TGTGCCAGCTCACCTCCCCTAGGGGACAGGAGCCACAATGAGCAGTTCTTC

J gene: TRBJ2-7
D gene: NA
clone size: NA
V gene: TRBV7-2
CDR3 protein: CASSPDGGLYEQYF
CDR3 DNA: TGTGCCAGCAGCCCCGACGGGGGTCTCTACGAGCAGTACTTC

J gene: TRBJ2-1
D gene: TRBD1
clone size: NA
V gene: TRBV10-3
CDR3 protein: CAISRTGEGNEQFF
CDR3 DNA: TGTGCCATCAGCCGGACAGGGGAAGGCAATGAGCAGTTCTTC

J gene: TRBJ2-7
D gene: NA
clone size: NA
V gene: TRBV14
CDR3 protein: CASSQGRGALYEQYF
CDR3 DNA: TGTGCCAGCAGCCAAGGGAGGGGAGCCTTATACGAGCAGTACTTC

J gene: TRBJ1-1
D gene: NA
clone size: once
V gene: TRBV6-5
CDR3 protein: CASSYSGRMNTEAFF
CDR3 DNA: TGTGCCAGCAGTTACTCTGGCAGAATGAACACTGAAGCTTTCTTT

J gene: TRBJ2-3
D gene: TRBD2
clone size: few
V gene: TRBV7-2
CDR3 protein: CASSLVRLAVDTQYF
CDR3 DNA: TGTGCCAGCAGCTTAGTACGACTAGCTGTAGATACGCAGTATTTT

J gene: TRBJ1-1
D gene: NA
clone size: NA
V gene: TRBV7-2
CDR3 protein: CASSPRQISMNTEAFF
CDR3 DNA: TGTGCCAGCAGCCCCCGACAGATTTCGATGAACACTGAAGCTTTCTTT

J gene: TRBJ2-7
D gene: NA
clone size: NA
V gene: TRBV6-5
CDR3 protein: CASSPRATEQYF
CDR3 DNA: TGTGCCAGCAGCCCCCGAGCGACCGAGCAGTACTTC

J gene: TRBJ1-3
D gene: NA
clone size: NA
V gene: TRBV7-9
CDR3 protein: CASSLGARRRDFSGNTIYF
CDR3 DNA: TGTGCCAGCAGCTTAGGGGCCAGACGAAGAGATTTCTCTGGAAACACCATATATTTT

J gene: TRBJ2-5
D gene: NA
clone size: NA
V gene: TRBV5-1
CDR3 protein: CASSLPRETQYF
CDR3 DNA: TGCGCCAGCAGCTTGCCCAGAGAGACCCAGTACTTC

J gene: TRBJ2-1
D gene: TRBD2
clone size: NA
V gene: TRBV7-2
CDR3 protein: CASSWTGTSAYNEQFF
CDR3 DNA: TGTGCCAGCAGCTGGACCGGGACTAGCGCGTACAATGAGCAGTTCTTC

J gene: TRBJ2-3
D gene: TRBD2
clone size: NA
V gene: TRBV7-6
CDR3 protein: CASSLGLADTDTQYF
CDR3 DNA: TGTGCCAGCAGCTTAGGGCTAGCGGACACAGATACGCAGTATTTT

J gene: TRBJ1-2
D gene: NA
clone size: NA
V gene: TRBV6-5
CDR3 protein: CASSFNRAYGYTF
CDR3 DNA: TGTGCCAGCAGTTTTAACAGGGCTTATGGCTACACCTTC

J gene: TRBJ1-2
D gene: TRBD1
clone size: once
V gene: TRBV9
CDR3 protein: CASSVGPGQGPYGYTF
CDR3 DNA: TGTGCCAGCAGCGTAGGTCCGGGACAGGGGCCCTATGGCTACACCTTC

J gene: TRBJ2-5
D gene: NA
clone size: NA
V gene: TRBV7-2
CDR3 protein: CASSSGHEETQYF
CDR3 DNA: TGTGCCAGCAGCTCGGGACACGAAGAGACCCAGTACTTC

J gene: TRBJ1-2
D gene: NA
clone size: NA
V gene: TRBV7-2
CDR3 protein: CASSSPGVQGYTF
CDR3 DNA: TGTGCCAGCAGCTCTCCAGGGGTACAAGGCTACACCTTC

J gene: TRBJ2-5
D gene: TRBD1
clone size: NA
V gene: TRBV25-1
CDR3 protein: CASSVSLGTGGRETQYF
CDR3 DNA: TGTGCCAGCAGTGTCTCCCTCGGGACAGGGGGCCGAGAGACCCAGTACTTC